This T cell receptor beta chain was identified during a study of response to subunit inactivated influenza vaccine. Overall study findings and caveats: Authors suggested few new T cells are recruited by each seasonal influenza vaccination.

TCRdb itself ran the RT-PCR reads through MiXCR, one entry per CDR3 protein. Of about 520,000 distinct CDR3 sequences listed, approximately 7.8% are singletons. This clonotype was counted ten times or more. The target antigen is unknown. Germline V gene lookup returns CDR1 WSHSY and CDR2 SAAADI. The CDR3 is 15 amino acids. V trimming: 2 bases; J trimming: 5 bases; junction bases outside the gene matches: 8. V and J are TRBV10-2 and TRBJ1-2; 7 bases are shared with TRBD1. This receptor was taken from a man aged 45 to 75 who received an inactivated influenza vaccine. This specimen consisted of PBMCs from blood, obtained around 25 months after vaccination. CDR3 amino acids: CASSEARQGIYGYTF. The DNA for the CDR3 is TGCGCCAGCAGTGAGGCGCGACAGGGAATATATGGCTACACCTTC.